This T cell receptor beta chain was documented in a study of T cells in localized non-small cell lung cancer. V was trimmed by 5 bases and J by 6 bases, leaving 11 bases between them. The CDR3 is made up of 13 amino acids. The germline gives CDR1 LNHDA, CDR2 SQIVND (reference sequence). A note on this clone: The antigen remains undetermined.

Study observations and caveats: Uninvolved adjacent lung, not tumor, had the highest T cell clonality. Among blood samples, higher T cell density accompanied longer overall survival. Sequencing was restricted to one tumor region; therefore, heterogeneity remains possible. Detection in adjacent lung was observed for a median approximately 53 of the top 100 tumor clones.

Profiling relied on immunoSEQ multiplex PCR, and the TCRdb table lists in-frame clones only, not all of them. The table includes tens of thousands of clones, about 88% detected once. The TCR originated in a woman aged 35 to 69 with stage I squamous cell lung carcinoma. J is TRBJ1-5 and V is TRBV19; D is ambiguous. The material sequenced was peripheral blood, taken before any cancer treatment. This CDR3 reads CASSDLEGQPQHF. Here the CDR3 DNA reads TGTGCCAGTAGTGATTTGGAGGGTCAGCCCCAGCATTTT.